Each of the 19 T cell receptor beta chains below was sequenced from the same sample in a study of CD8+CD57+ T cells in acquired aplastic anemia. Genomic DNA provided the template from which TCR beta VDJ and CDR3 profiles were obtained. TCRdb passed the reads through MiXCR, listing each CDR3 protein once. The sample includes some 200,000 distinct CDR3 sequences, roughly 35% seen only once; the top ten take 1% to 1.3%. Sample: sorted CD4+, CD8+, or CD8+CD57+ T cells (not recorded which) from PBMCs. The origin of the receptors is a human donor in good health, serving as a control.

This clonotype was counted ten times or more. The chain is built from TRBV7-3 and TRBJ1-2, with 7 nucleotides matching TRBD1. Germline V CDR1 and CDR2: SGHTA, FQGTGA. Trimming at V came to 4 bases and at J to 4 bases, leaving 6 bases not matched to a gene. The CDR3 is 14 residues long. The CDR3 loop is CASSSGDRAYGYTF. Here the CDR3 DNA reads TGTGCCAGCAGCTCCGGCGACAGGGCCTATGGCTACACCTTC.

The J gene is TRBJ2-1, the V gene TRBV3-1; D is unresolved. The CDR3 runs 14 residues. V was trimmed by 0 bases and J by 7 bases, leaving 10 bases between them. Germline V gene sequence: CDR1 LGHDT, CDR2 YNNKEL (reference sequence). CDR3 amino acids: CASSQDTVTNEQFF. Written as DNA, the CDR3 is TGTGCCAGCAGCCAAGATACAGTTACAAATGAGCAGTTCTTC.

The chain links TRBV15 to TRBJ2-7; D might be TRBD1 or TRBD2, each matching 5 bases. Per the germline V gene, CDR1 is LNHNV and CDR2 is YYDKDF (reference sequence). This CDR3 spans 15 amino acids. The V end lost 0 bases, the J end lost 6 bases, and 15 bases lay between the germline ends. In DNA form, the CDR3 reads TGTGCCACCAGCAGAGATGGCAGGGAGCTGCGCGAGCAGTACTTC. It translates to CATSRDGRELREQYF.

This clonotype has ten or more counts. This rearrangement joins TRBV5-1 to TRBJ2-5, with a possible D match to TRBD1 (6 bases). Germline CDR1 SGHRS, CDR2 YFSETQ. CDR3 length: 14 amino acids. Trimming took off 0 bases at V and 3 bases at J, with 9 bases between the two ends. The CDR3 loop reads CASSLAGAEETQYF. The CDR3 nucleotides are TGCGCCAGCAGCTTGGCAGGGGCTGAAGAGACCCAGTACTTC.

V usage is TRBV4-1 and J usage is TRBJ2-2; 9 bases are a match to TRBD2. Germline values: CDR1 MGHRA, CDR2 YSYEKL. Germline trimming cut 8 bases from V and 2 bases from J; bases unmatched to any gene: 12. CDR3 length equals 17 residues. CDR3 loop: CASRNVRLADNTGELFF. The CDR3 DNA reads TGCGCCAGCCGGAACGTCAGACTAGCGGACAACACCGGGGAGCTGTTTTTT.

This clonotype was seen more than once but under ten times. The DNA for the CDR3 is TGTGCCAGCAGCTTTAATGCGGGACAGGGGAATTTCTGGCAGTACTTC. Encoded protein: CASSFNAGQGNFWQYF. The chain employs TRBV11-1 and TRBJ2-7; 10 nucleotides line up with TRBD1. This CDR3 is 16 amino acids long. With 3 bases clipped from V and 9 bases from J, the junction kept 14 bases outside the gene matches. From germline, CDR1 is SGHAT and CDR2 FQDESV (reference sequence).

This clonotype was recorded a few times. Being one base from a much bigger clone, this may be a read error. The CDR3 loop is CACSLGTGRYEQYF. The CDR3 nucleotides are TGTGCCTGCAGCCTCGGGACAGGGCGCTACGAGCAGTACTTC. The chain recombines TRBV12-3 or TRBV12-4 with TRBJ2-7; 9 positions match TRBD1. The CDR3 is 14 residues long.

There are many counts of this clonotype. V is TRBV19 and J is TRBJ1-3; 8 nucleotides match TRBD1. Per germline, CDR1 LNHDA and CDR2 SQIVND (reference sequence). Germline trimming cut 5 bases from V and 3 bases from J; bases unmatched to any gene: 3. The CDR3 is 14 residues long. The CDR3 here is CASSQDRVGNTIYF. The CDR3 coding sequence is TGTGCCAGTAGTCAGGACAGGGTTGGAAACACCATATATTTT. The whole variable domain, remainder taken from reference TRBV19 and TRBJ1-3, is DGGITQSPKYLFRKEGQNVTLSCEQNLNHDAMYWYRQDPGQGLRLIYYSQIVNDFQKGDIAEGYSVSREKKESFPLTVTSAQKNPTAFYLCASSQDRVGNTIYFGEGSWLTVV.

The CDR3 DNA reads as TGTGCCAGCAGCTTAGGACCTACAGTCGATCTCTCGAACACCGGGGAGCTGTTTTTT. It is translated as CASSLGPTVDLSNTGELFF. This rearrangement joins TRBV13 to TRBJ2-2; the D is unclear. Germline loops: CDR1 PRHDT, CDR2 FYEKMQ (reference sequence). Trimming shortened V by 0 bases and J by 0 bases, and 17 bases separated the two germline ends. The CDR3 spans 19 residues.

This clonotype showed up many times. The chain joins TRBV20-1 to TRBJ1-1, with D unclear. Germline V gene sequence: CDR1 DFQATT, CDR2 SNEGSKA (reference sequence). Trimming removed 6 bases from V and 0 bases from J, with 17 bases in between. This CDR3 is 15 amino acids long. CDR3 DNA sequence: TGCAGTGCACAGATTTTAGCCCCCATGAACACTGAAGCTTTCTTT. Translated, it gives CSAQILAPMNTEAFF.

This clonotype was observed at least ten times. The V call is TRBV12-3 or TRBV12-4, the J call TRBJ1-5; D is undetermined. This CDR3 is built from 11 residues. Trimming took 8 bases from V and 9 from J, leaving 11 bases between them. The CDR3: CASGYNGPQHF. The CDR3 DNA sequence: TGTGCCAGCGGGTACAACGGGCCCCAGCATTTT.

J is TRBJ1-4 and V is TRBV7-2; D remains unclear. Trimming left V 3 bases short and J 8 bases short, with 10 bases between. The CDR3 is 13 residues long. Germline V gene data show CDR1 as SGHTA and CDR2 as FQGNSA. The CDR3 DNA sequence: TGTGCCAGCAGCTTGGTTGGGCGGGAAAAACTGTTTTTT. Residues: CASSLVGREKLFF.

This clonotype was detected many times. This sequence joins TRBV12-3 or TRBV12-4 and TRBJ2-7; D is unresolved. V was cut by 2 bases and J by 2 bases, with 7 bases left in between. The CDR3 contains 13 residues. CDR3 sequence reads: CASSLFAAYEQYF. The CDR3 bases are TGTGCCAGCAGTTTATTTGCGGCCTACGAGCAGTACTTC.

The table lists this clonotype with many counts. The chain carries TRBV5-1 and TRBJ1-6, with TRBD1 matching over 8 bases. Trimming at V came to 4 bases and at J to 2 bases, leaving 2 bases not matched to a gene. The germline gives CDR1 SGHRS, CDR2 YFSETQ. The CDR3 has 15 amino acids. The CDR3 is CASSATGAYNSPLHF. The CDR3 DNA reads as TGCGCCAGCAGCGCGACAGGGGCCTATAATTCACCCCTCCACTTT. Drawing the rest from reference TRBV5-1 and TRBJ1-6, the complete variable domain is KAGVTQTPRYLIKTRGQQVTLSCSPISGHRSVSWYQQTPGQGLQFLFEYFSETQRNKGNFPGRFSGRQFSNSRSEMNVSTLELGDSALYLCASSATGAYNSPLHFGNGTRLTVT.

This clonotype is medium-sized (0.01 to 0.1%) in the sample. The CDR3 region has the DNA TGTGCCGTCTACAGTTACGGAAACACCATATATTTT. It yields the protein CAVYSYGNTIYF. The rearrangement joins TRBV10-3 to TRBJ1-3; unclear D gene. The V gene's germline CDR1 is ENHRY and CDR2 SYGVKD. The CDR3 totals 12 residues. The V gene lost 11 bases and the J gene lost 4 bases, with 12 bases spanning the gap.

This chain links TRBV10-1 with TRBJ2-7; 9 bases match TRBD1. The CDR3 runs to 15 residues. The V gene's germline CDR1 is WNHNN and CDR2 SYGVQD (reference sequence). J gave up 6 bases and V 0 bases, and 6 bases lay outside the gene matches. The CDR3 here is CASSESRGQGSEQYF. The CDR3 nucleotides are TGCGCCAGCAGTGAGTCGCGGGGACAGGGCTCCGAGCAGTACTTC.

On this clonotype: A much larger clone is a single base away; this may be a read error. The genes are TRBV19 and TRBJ2-1, with D unresolved. This CDR3 is 16 amino acids long. Per germline, CDR1 LNHDA and CDR2 SQIVND (reference sequence). V was shortened by 4 bases and J by 4 bases, with 17 bases between the two germline ends. Here the CDR3 reads CASSTYGRPAYNEQFF. The CDR3, as DNA: TGTGCCAGTAGTACCTACGGACGCCCCGCGTACAATGAGCAGTTCTTC.

This clonotype was recorded a few times. V gene TRBV6-1 combines with J gene TRBJ2-2; D is tentatively TRBD1 or TRBD2 (5 bases each). Germline V lookup: CDR1 MNHNS, CDR2 SASEGT. The CDR3 is 14 amino acids. The V end lost 7 bases, the J end lost 4 bases, and 13 bases lay between the germline ends. The CDR3 DNA reads as TGTGCCAGCACCAGGACTCAGGGCACCGGGGAGCTGTTTTTT. Translated: CASTRTQGTGELFF.

This clonotype was seen ten or more times. The rearrangement links TRBV5-4 to TRBJ2-5, with D possibly TRBD2 on 5 matching bases. Germline loops: CDR1 SGHNT, CDR2 YYREEE (reference sequence). The CDR3 totals 15 residues. V lost 1 base, J lost 3 bases, and 13 bases lay in between. The CDR3 sequence: CASSLSLAGEETQYF. The DNA for the CDR3 is TGTGCCAGCAGCTTGAGTTTGGCGGGTGAAGAGACCCAGTACTTC.